The 29 T cell receptor beta chains below were found in one sample sequenced in a study of blood T cell repertoires in COVID-19. Libraries were prepared by immunoSEQ multiplex PCR; TCRdb keeps only in-frame clonotypes and omits some of them. Altogether some 99,000 clones are present, 70% to 85% being singletons, with the ten largest covering less than 8%. The specimen was peripheral blood. The receptor source for this set is a woman aged 80 or older with active or convalescent COVID-19.

The chain has TRBV18 and TRBJ2-1; weak D call: TRBD2 (6 bases). Trimming left V 0 bases short and J 1 base short, with 13 bases between. Germline V gene sequence: CDR1 KGHSH, CDR2 LQKENI. The CDR3 totals 17 residues. The CDR3, as DNA: TGTGCCAGCTCACCACCGCGTAGCGGAGGATCCTACAATGAGCAGTTCTTC. It translates to CASSPPRSGGSYNEQFF. The whole variable domain, remainder taken from reference TRBV18 and TRBJ2-1, is NAGVMQNPRHLVRRRGQEARLRCSPMKGHSHVYWYRQLPEEGLKFMVYLQKENIIDESGMPKERFSAEFPKEGPSILRIQQVVRGDSAAYFCASSPPRSGGSYNEQFFGPGTRLTVL.

The genes are TRBV10-3 and TRBJ1-1; TRBD1 matches 10 bases. The trim removed 4 bases at V and 6 bases at J, leaving 11 bases unmatched. CDR1 and CDR2 (germline): ENHRY, SYGVKD. The CDR3 runs to 16 residues. CDR3 sequence (DNA): TGTGCCATCAGTGGGACCGGGACAGGGGATAAGGCTGAAGCTTTCTTT. Its translation is CAISGTGTGDKAEAFF.

The V call is TRBV7-8, the J call TRBJ2-1, with 8 bases lining up with TRBD2. CDR1 is SGHVS and CDR2 is FQNEAQ in the germline V gene. The CDR3 spans 16 residues. After removal of 4 bases from V and 5 bases from J, the junction contained 10 bases not matched to a gene. The CDR3 here is CASSWGSGRINNEQFF. The CDR3 DNA follows: TGTGCCAGCAGCTGGGGGAGCGGGAGAATAAACAATGAGCAGTTCTTC.

The chain has TRBV18 and TRBJ1-2; 9 bases match TRBD1. V dropped 3 bases and J dropped 3; count of bases not matched to a gene: 5. This CDR3 comprises 15 residues. Germline lookup yields CDR1 KGHSH and CDR2 LQKENI. CDR3 sequence reads: CASSPIRTGDYGYTF. For the CDR3, the DNA is TGTGCCAGCTCACCCATCCGGACAGGGGACTATGGCTACACCTTC.

The V call is TRBV7-9, the J call TRBJ1-2, with TRBD1 identical over 8 bases. CDR1 and CDR2 from the germline V gene are SEHNR and FQNEAQ (reference sequence). Unmatched junction bases numbered 2, after V lost 2 bases and J lost 3 bases. This CDR3 region has 14 residues. The CDR3 DNA is TGTGCCAGCAGCTTAAACAGGGGGGACTATGGCTACACCTTC. This sequence encodes CASSLNRGDYGYTF.

This clone was recorded only once. CDR3 loop: CSTAPGLSSYNEQFF. CDR3 bases: TGCAGCACGGCCCCGGGACTTAGCTCCTACAATGAGCAGTTCTTC. V and J are TRBV29-1 and TRBJ2-1; weak D call: TRBD2 (6 bases). The germline V gene has CDR1 SQVTM and CDR2 ANQGSEA. The CDR3 has 15 residues. V was pared by 8 bases and J by 0 bases, with 17 bases between.

V gene TRBV18 combines with J gene TRBJ2-7; 8 positions agree with TRBD1. J was trimmed by 2 bases and V by 3 bases; bases with no gene match: 6. Germline CDR1 reads KGHSH; CDR2 reads LQKENI. This CDR3 comprises 15 residues. CDR3 coding DNA: TGTGCCAGCTCACCTTGGGACAGGACCCCCTACGAGCAGTACTTC. Translating gives CASSPWDRTPYEQYF.

V gene TRBV21-1 combines with J gene TRBJ2-3; the listed D gene, TRBD2, was not tested against the DNA. TRBV21-1 corresponds to a pseudogene. CDR3 length equals 19 residues. CDR3 sequence: CASSKGGRRASSSTDTQYF. The CDR3 coding sequence is TGTGCCAGCAGCAAAGGCGGGAGGCGGGCTTCCTCTAGCACAGATACGCAGTATTTT.

The J gene is TRBJ2-1, the V gene TRBV19; D unclear. CDR1 and CDR2 (germline): LNHDA, SQIVND (reference sequence). This CDR3 is built from 13 residues. V was clipped by 4 bases and J by 8 bases, with 12 bases between them. Here the CDR3 reads CASSTKPVDEQFF. In DNA form, the CDR3 reads TGTGCCAGTAGTACCAAGCCCGTAGATGAGCAGTTCTTC.

The chain links TRBV5-1 to TRBJ1-4, with D maybe TRBD1 (6 bases). Germline CDR1 SGHRS, CDR2 YFSETQ. This CDR3 has 14 amino acids. V lost 2 bases to trimming and J lost 4 bases, with 9 bases between them. Written as DNA, the CDR3 is TGCGCCAGCAGCTTCGGACAGAATAATGAAAAACTGTTTTTT. Translating it yields CASSFGQNNEKLFF.

V usage is TRBV14 and J usage is TRBJ2-1; TRBD2 agrees at 11 bases. CDR1 SGHDN and CDR2 FVKESK come from the germline V gene. J gave up 4 bases and V 4 bases, and 3 bases lay outside the gene matches. CDR3 size: 15 residues. The CDR3 DNA reads TGTGCCAGCAGCCCGGGACTAGCGGAATACAATGAGCAGTTCTTC. Protein sequence: CASSPGLAEYNEQFF. Full variable domain (missing parts from reference TRBV14 and TRBJ2-1): EAGVTQFPSHSVIEKGQTVTLRCDPISGHDNLYWYRRVMGKEIKFLLHFVKESKQDESGMPNNRFLAERTGGTYSTLKVQPAELEDSGVYFCASSPGLAEYNEQFFGPGTRLTVL.

The V gene is TRBV5-4, the J gene TRBJ2-7, with TRBD2 matching over 11 bases. Trimming took 0 bases from V and 7 from J; bases not matched to a gene: 6. CDR3 length: 15 residues. CDR1 and CDR2 from the germline V gene are SGHNT and YYREEE (reference sequence). The CDR3 nucleotides are TGTGCCAGCAGCTTGGAGCATCTAGCGGGAGGTGAGCAGTACTTC. It encodes CASSLEHLAGGEQYF.

This clone has a handful of counts. The chain combines TRBV9 with TRBJ2-1, with D hard to call. This CDR3 is built from 12 residues. Trimming shortened V by 1 base and J by 8 bases, and 7 bases separated the two germline ends. CDR1 is SGDLS and CDR2 is YYNGEE in the germline V gene. For the CDR3, the DNA is TGTGCCAGCAGCGTAAGTGACTATGAGCAGTTCTTC. It specifies CASSVSDYEQFF.

The chain joins TRBV2 to TRBJ1-5, with 10 bases fitting TRBD1. Germline CDR1 is SNHLY and CDR2 is FYNNEI. V shed 6 bases, J shed 6 bases, and the junction held 8 bases outside the gene matches. This CDR3 spans 15 amino acids. The CDR3 nucleotides read TGTGCCAGCAGAGGGGACAGGGGAAGAGTTCAGCCCCAGCATTTT. Its protein is CASRGDRGRVQPQHF.

This clone was recorded only once. This chain joins TRBV20-1 and TRBJ1-6; maybe TRBD1 (5 bases). Germline V gives CDR1 DFQATT, CDR2 SNEGSKA (reference sequence). This CDR3 has 14 residues. The germline V and J ends were trimmed by 3 bases and 7 bases, with 13 bases remaining between them. CDR3 loop: CSASLQGMNSPLHF. The DNA for the CDR3 is TGCAGTGCTAGTTTGCAGGGAATGAATTCACCCCTCCACTTT.

The chain joins TRBV3-1 (or the pseudogene TRBV3-2) to TRBJ1-2; 7 bases align to TRBD1. The CDR3 totals 15 residues. Germline CDR1 LGHDT, CDR2 YNNKEL (reference sequence). Germline trimming cut 4 bases from V and 4 bases from J; bases unmatched to any gene: 9. DNA of the CDR3: TGTGCCAGCAGCCCTCGGGAGGGGGCACGCTATGGCTACACCTTC. Amino acid sequence: CASSPREGARYGYTF.

The table lists this clone with a few counts. This chain links TRBV4-1 with TRBJ2-1, with 9 bases that match TRBD2. J lost 2 bases, V lost 1 base, and 9 bases had no gene match. The CDR3 sequence is 18 residues long. CDR1 and CDR2 (germline): MGHRA, YSYEKL. The DNA for the CDR3 is TGCGCCAGCAGCCAAGGGAAAGGACTAGCGCCCACCTACAATGAGCAGTTCTTC. Translated, it gives CASSQGKGLAPTYNEQFF.

The V and J genes are TRBV7-9 and TRBJ1-3; D call uncertain. V was trimmed by 6 bases and J by 1 base, leaving 4 bases between them. Germline CDR1 SEHNR, CDR2 FQNEAQ (reference sequence). The CDR3 is made up of 12 amino acids. The CDR3 nucleotides read TGTGCCAGCAGACAATCTGGAAACACCATATATTTT. Its protein product is CASRQSGNTIYF.

V gene TRBV6-4 combines with J gene TRBJ2-2, with 7 positions matching TRBD2. This CDR3 has 14 amino acids. V gave up 7 bases and J gave up 3 bases; unmatched junction bases: 5. Per germline, CDR1 MRHNA and CDR2 SNTAGT. CDR3 sequence: CASMRERHTGELFF. The CDR3 DNA reads as TGTGCCAGCATGCGGGAGCGTCACACCGGGGAGCTGTTTTTT.

The rearrangement uses TRBV27 and TRBJ2-7, with 11 bases fitting TRBD1. Losses at the gene ends were 4 bases for V and 4 bases for J; bases not matched to a gene: 3. The CDR3 extends over 14 amino acids. CDR1 MNHEY and CDR2 SMNVEV come from the germline V gene (reference sequence). This chain's CDR3 is CASSSGTGGYEQYF. CDR3 nucleotide sequence: TGTGCCAGCAGTTCTGGGACAGGGGGTTACGAGCAGTACTTC.

The chain uses TRBV5-1 and TRBJ1-4; D may be TRBD1 (6 bases). The germline gives CDR1 SGHRS, CDR2 YFSETQ. This CDR3 region has 15 residues. The V gene lost 1 base and the J gene lost 8 bases, with 15 bases spanning the gap. The DNA of the CDR3 is TGCGCCAGCAGCTTGATGCTAGGGGGAGAGGAAAAACTGTTTTTT. It translates to CASSLMLGGEEKLFF.

V is TRBV5-1 and J is TRBJ2-3; no reliable D call. This CDR3 has 16 residues. The V end was cut by 0 bases, the J end by 0 bases, with 11 bases between. Germline loops: CDR1 SGHRS, CDR2 YFSETQ. DNA of the CDR3: TGCGCCAGCAGCTTGGATAACCTAAAGAGCACAGATACGCAGTATTTT. Translation: CASSLDNLKSTDTQYF.

This clone appeared once. The rearrangement joins TRBV30 to TRBJ2-5; the D is unclear. Germline-derived CDR1 and CDR2 are GTSNPN and SVGIG (reference sequence). This CDR3 has 12 amino acids. The germline V and J ends were trimmed by 3 bases and 2 bases, with 7 bases remaining between them. In DNA, the CDR3 is TGTGCCTGGAGCCCACAGCAAGAGACCCAGTACTTC. It codes for CAWSPQQETQYF.

The J gene is TRBJ2-1, the V gene TRBV15; 7 bases are shared with TRBD2. V gave up 1 base and J gave up 5 bases; unmatched junction bases: 11. The CDR3 spans 17 residues. Germline loops: CDR1 LNHNV, CDR2 YYDKDF (reference sequence). The CDR3 here is CATSRGSVASGNNEQFF. CDR3 coding DNA: TGTGCCACCAGCAGAGGGTCTGTTGCTAGCGGAAACAATGAGCAGTTCTTC. The full variable domain, its missing parts supplied by reference TRBV15 and TRBJ2-1, is DAMVIQNPRYQVTQFGKPVTLSCSQTLNHNVMYWYQQKSSQAPKLLFHYYDKDFNNEADTPDNFQSRRPNTSFCFLDIRSPGLGDTAMYLCATSRGSVASGNNEQFFGPGTRLTVL.

J is TRBJ1-4 and V is TRBV7-2; 11 positions agree with TRBD1. Trimming removed 3 bases from V and 7 bases from J; junction bases left unmatched: 7. The CDR3 is 16 residues long. Germline CDR1 is SGHTA and CDR2 is FQGNSA. CDR3 amino acids: CASSFSGQGASEKLFF. CDR3 bases: TGTGCCAGCAGCTTTTCTGGACAGGGGGCGAGTGAAAAACTGTTTTTT.

A single count supports this clone. The chain links TRBV5-1 to TRBJ2-1; D is possibly TRBD2 (5 bases). Per the germline V gene, CDR1 is SGHRS and CDR2 is YFSETQ. V was clipped by 0 bases and J by 3 bases, with 13 bases between them. This CDR3 is 16 amino acids long. In nucleotides, the CDR3 is TGCGCCAGCAGCTTGGCGAGGGCCCGGGGCTACAATGAGCAGTTCTTC. This sequence encodes CASSLARARGYNEQFF.

This chain uses TRBV2 with TRBJ2-3; D remains unclear. Trimming removed 5 bases from V and 1 base from J, with 10 bases in between. Germline V CDR1 and CDR2: SNHLY, FYNNEI. This CDR3 has 14 residues. CDR3 residues: CASSPRSGTDTQYF. In DNA form, the CDR3 reads TGTGCCAGCAGTCCTAGATCCGGCACAGATACGCAGTATTTT.

The chain carries TRBV4-2 and TRBJ1-6; D is perhaps TRBD1 (6 bases). CDR3 length: 16 amino acids. The V end was cut by 3 bases, the J end by 6 bases, with 15 bases between. CDR1 and CDR2 (germline): LGHNA, YNFKEQ. The CDR3 sequence: CASSQGTSTFNSPLHF. The DNA of the CDR3 is TGTGCCAGCAGCCAGGGGACATCCACTTTTAATTCACCCCTCCACTTT.

Written as DNA, the CDR3 is TGTGCCTGGAGTTCCGGACAGGGGGGAGTTAACACCATATATTTT. Protein product: CAWSSGQGGVNTIYF. The J gene is TRBJ1-3, the V gene TRBV30; TRBD1 matches 10 bases. Unmatched junction bases numbered 8, after V lost 2 bases and J lost 7 bases. Germline loops: CDR1 GTSNPN, CDR2 SVGIG (reference sequence). The CDR3 covers 15 residues.